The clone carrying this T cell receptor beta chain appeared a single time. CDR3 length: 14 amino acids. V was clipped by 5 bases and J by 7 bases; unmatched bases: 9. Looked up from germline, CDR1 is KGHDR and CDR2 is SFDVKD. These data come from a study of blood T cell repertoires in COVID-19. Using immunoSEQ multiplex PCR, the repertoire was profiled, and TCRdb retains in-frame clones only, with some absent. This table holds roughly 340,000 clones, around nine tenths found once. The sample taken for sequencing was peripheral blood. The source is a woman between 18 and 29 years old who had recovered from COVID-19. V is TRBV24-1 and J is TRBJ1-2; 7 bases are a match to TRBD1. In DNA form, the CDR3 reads TGTGCCACCAGTGCCCCTACAGGGGCGGGTGGCTACACCTTC. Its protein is CATSAPTGAGGYTF.